This passage covers 17 T cell receptor beta chains from one sample sequenced in a study of T cells after yellow fever vaccination. Each CDR3 protein gets one entry after TCRdb re-called the 5' RACE reads with MiXCR. The repertoire has a few hundred thousand distinct CDR3 sequences, around 17% of them found once; the top ten carry around 16%. The material was PBMCs, obtained 5 to 6 days after the first yellow fever vaccination. The origin of the receptors is a man between 18 and 35 years old who received the YFV17D yellow fever vaccine.

This clonotype was picked up a small number of times. The chain joins TRBV27 to TRBJ2-5; no reliable D call. Per germline, CDR1 MNHEY and CDR2 SMNVEV (reference sequence). The CDR3 spans 15 residues. The V end lost 2 bases, the J end lost 4 bases, and 14 bases lay between the germline ends. The CDR3: CASSLGTSLGETQYF. CDR3 DNA sequence: TGTGCCAGCAGTTTAGGTACATCCCTGGGAGAGACCCAGTACTTC.

The V gene is TRBV6-1, the J gene TRBJ2-2, with a tentative D call TRBD1 (5 bases). The V and J ends lost 10 bases and 0 bases respectively, with 12 bases between them. The CDR3 length is 14 residues. From germline, CDR1 is MNHNS and CDR2 SASEGT. The CDR3 nucleotides are TGTGCCAACGAAGACAGAGCGAACACCGGGGAGCTGTTTTTT. It yields the protein CANEDRANTGELFF.

The chain has TRBV5-1 and TRBJ1-3; no clear D gene. V shed 0 bases and J shed 0 bases, with 7 bases lying between them. The CDR3 has 15 amino acids. Per germline, CDR1 SGHRS and CDR2 YFSETQ. CDR3 loop: CASSLGGVSGNTIYF. The CDR3 nucleotides read TGCGCCAGCAGCTTGGGAGGCGTCTCTGGAAACACCATATATTTT. Full variable domain (remainder filled in from reference TRBV5-1 and TRBJ1-3): KAGVTQTPRYLIKTRGQQVTLSCSPISGHRSVSWYQQTPGQGLQFLFEYFSETQRNKGNFPGRFSGRQFSNSRSEMNVSTLELGDSALYLCASSLGGVSGNTIYFGEGSWLTVV.

This clonotype was detected a few times. J is TRBJ2-7 and V is TRBV20-1; TRBD1 matches 7 bases. The germline V gene encodes CDR1 DFQATT and CDR2 SNEGSKA (reference sequence). With V trimmed by 4 bases and J by 3 bases, 9 bases remained unmatched. The CDR3 runs 14 residues. CDR3 in DNA: TGCAGTGCTACCGGGACAGCGCGCCGCTACGAGCAGTACGTC. Its protein is CSATGTARRYEQYV.

CDR3 DNA: TGTGCCAGCAGTAGGGTTTTCTCCTACGAGCAGTACGTC. Translation: CASSRVFSYEQYV. The chain is built from TRBV6-6 and TRBJ2-7, with no clear D. V lost 5 bases and J lost 0, with 8 bases in between. The CDR3 extends over 13 amino acids. Germline V CDR1 and CDR2: MNHNY, SVGAGI (reference sequence).

The V call is TRBV6-5, the J call TRBJ1-5; the D is unclear. Per germline, CDR1 MNHEY and CDR2 SVGAGI. The CDR3 is 18 residues long. Trimming took off 6 bases at V and 1 base at J, with 22 bases between the two ends. The CDR3: CASSPFSLMANSNQPQHF. The CDR3 DNA reads TGTGCCAGCAGCCCCTTTTCGTTGATGGCAAACAGCAATCAGCCCCAGCATTTT.

This clonotype came up a few times. This chain joins TRBV18 and TRBJ1-1, with D unclear. The CDR3 sequence is 13 residues long. The germline gives CDR1 KGHSH, CDR2 LQKENI. V gave up 3 bases and J gave up 5 bases, with 10 bases separating them. The CDR3 nucleotides read TGTGCCAGCTCACCGCCGGACGAGACTGAAGCTTTCTTT. It codes for CASSPPDETEAFF. Full variable domain (rest looked up from reference TRBV18 and TRBJ1-1): NAGVMQNPRHLVRRRGQEARLRCSPMKGHSHVYWYRQLPEEGLKFMVYLQKENIIDESGMPKERFSAEFPKEGPSILRIQQVVRGDSAAYFCASSPPDETEAFFGQGTRLTVV.

The table lists this clonotype with a few counts. The genes are TRBV5-6 and TRBJ2-3; no definite D call. Trimming cost V 7 bases and J 9 bases, with 12 bases left between them. Germline assignment: CDR1 SGHDT and CDR2 YYEEEE. The CDR3 is 11 amino acids. The CDR3 protein is CASSMVGTQYF. The CDR3 DNA follows: TGTGCCAGCTCGATGGTTGGAACGCAGTATTTT.

CDR3 residues: CASSQVLAGGLSSYNEQFF. As DNA, the CDR3 is TGTGCCAGCAGCCAAGTACTAGCGGGGGGACTGAGCTCCTACAATGAGCAGTTCTTC. The V gene is TRBV4-2, the J gene TRBJ2-1; TRBD2 agrees at 12 bases. Germline V CDR1 and CDR2: LGHNA, YNFKEQ. J lost 0 bases, V lost 1 base, and 7 bases had no gene match. There are 19 residues in the CDR3.

The CDR3 region has the DNA TGTGCCAGCAGCCAACCCATGGACTATAGCAATCAGCCCCAGCATTTT. This translates into CASSQPMDYSNQPQHF. V gene TRBV4-2 combines with J gene TRBJ1-5; no definite D call. Trimming took 2 bases from V and 0 from J, leaving 11 bases between them. Germline CDR1 LGHNA, CDR2 YNFKEQ. This CDR3 has 16 amino acids.

This clonotype was detected a few times. The V gene is TRBV7-6, the J gene TRBJ2-5; the D is unclear. Trimming removed 5 bases at V and 2 bases at J, with 12 bases between. CDR3 length equals 14 residues. Per germline, CDR1 SGHVS and CDR2 FNYEAQ. The CDR3: CASSPTRVQETQYF. CDR3 nucleotide sequence: TGTGCCAGCAGCCCGACAAGGGTTCAAGAGACCCAGTACTTC.

This clonotype was counted many times. The gene calls are TRBV6-2 or TRBV6-3 and TRBJ2-5, with TRBD2 as a possible D gene (5 bases). Germline V lookup: CDR1 MNHEY, CDR2 SVGEGT. Trimming removed 0 bases from V and 4 bases from J, with 9 bases in between. The CDR3 sequence is 14 residues long. The CDR3 DNA follows: TGTGCCAGCAGTTACTCGGCTAGCCGAGAGACCCAGTACTTC. It encodes CASSYSASRETQYF.

In nucleotides, the CDR3 is TGTGCCAGCAGTCCTCAGGTGCGGGGGGTTTCCCACAATGAGCAGTTCTTC. It encodes CASSPQVRGVSHNEQFF. This chain joins TRBV12-3 or TRBV12-4 and TRBJ2-1; 8 bases align to TRBD2. CDR3 length: 17 amino acids. V was pared by 5 bases and J by 5 bases, with 14 bases of the junction left unmatched.

This chain uses TRBV5-1 with TRBJ2-4; D not resolved. Per germline, CDR1 SGHRS and CDR2 YFSETQ. The CDR3 is made up of 15 amino acids. V shed 4 bases and J shed 2 bases, with 13 bases lying between them. CDR3 protein: CASSPSGVPKNIQYF. CDR3 DNA sequence: TGCGCCAGCAGCCCGAGTGGCGTACCCAAAAACATTCAGTACTTC.

J is TRBJ2-4 and V is TRBV10-3; D call uncertain. Trimming shortened V by 7 bases and J by 0 bases, and 37 bases separated the two germline ends. The CDR3 sequence is 23 residues long. Germline V CDR1 and CDR2: ENHRY, SYGVKD. Written as DNA, the CDR3 is TGTGCCATCATGGCCGTACAAACCCATGGTATGGCGGTCTGGAAGCTAGCCAAAAACATTCAGTACTTC. Translated, it gives CAIMAVQTHGMAVWKLAKNIQYF.

This clonotype was detected a few times. The chain combines TRBV18 with TRBJ1-4; tentatively, D is TRBD1 (5 bases). Trimming took 3 bases from V and 7 from J, leaving 9 bases between them. The germline V gene has CDR1 KGHSH and CDR2 LQKENI. The CDR3 has 13 amino acids. CDR3: CASSPGLREKLFF. In nucleotides, the CDR3 is TGTGCCAGCTCACCGGGACTTCGTGAAAAACTGTTTTTT.

This clonotype was seen a few times. The gene calls are TRBV7-8 and TRBJ1-3, with D hard to call. V was cut by 5 bases and J by 4 bases, with 12 bases left in between. The CDR3 is 14 residues long. Germline CDR1 reads SGHVS; CDR2 reads FQNEAQ. The DNA for the CDR3 is TGTGCCAGCAGCCCGTCGAGGGCCGGAAACACCATATATTTT. Protein sequence: CASSPSRAGNTIYF.